Presented here are 30 T cell receptor beta chains from one specimen sequenced in a study of T cells in tumors after PD-1 blockade. The data were produced by immunoSEQ multiplex PCR, yet TCRdb's version contains in-frame clones alone and is incomplete. Counted here are some 66,000 clones, around 72% occurring once; the ten biggest clones make up 4.7%. This specimen consisted of PBMCs, obtained after anti-PD-1 treatment. Every receptor here comes from a human donor with basal cell carcinoma.

This sequence joins TRBV9 and TRBJ1-1; maybe TRBD1 (6 bases). The germline V gene encodes CDR1 SGDLS and CDR2 YYNGEE. Trimming took 4 bases from V and 4 from J, leaving 14 bases between them. The CDR3 sequence is 14 residues long. The CDR3 DNA follows: TGTGCCAGCAGCCCTTCGGGGGCGAGCACTGAAGCTTTCTTT. It specifies CASSPSGASTEAFF.

The chain combines TRBV7-2 with TRBJ1-3, with no clear D. Germline CDR1 SGHTA, CDR2 FQGNSA. This CDR3 is 15 amino acids long. Trimming cost V 2 bases and J 0 bases, with 8 bases left between them. CDR3 DNA sequence: TGTGCCAGCAGCTTATTTGGTTACTCTGGAAACACCATATATTTT. As protein: CASSLFGYSGNTIYF.

The rearrangement joins TRBV19 to TRBJ1-4; no reliable D call. The V gene lost 7 bases and the J gene lost 0 bases, with 18 bases spanning the gap. The CDR3 has 17 residues. Germline loops: CDR1 LNHDA, CDR2 SQIVND (reference sequence). In DNA, the CDR3 is TGTGCCAGTACATCGCGAAGGGTCTCGACAACTAATGAAAAACTGTTTTTT. It codes for CASTSRRVSTTNEKLFF.

There are a few counts of this clone. The chain employs TRBV18 and TRBJ1-1; no clear D. Germline V CDR1 and CDR2: KGHSH, LQKENI. Trimming left V 4 bases short and J 3 bases short, with 15 bases between. The CDR3 loop spans 15 amino acids. Here the CDR3 reads CASSQNSGTDTEAFF. The CDR3 coding sequence is TGTGCCAGCTCACAAAACTCTGGCACAGACACTGAAGCTTTCTTT.

The J gene is TRBJ2-2, the V gene TRBV19; 10 bases are shared with TRBD1. Germline loops: CDR1 LNHDA, CDR2 SQIVND (reference sequence). There are 16 residues in the CDR3. Unmatched junction bases numbered 9, after V lost 5 bases and J lost 6 bases. The CDR3 DNA reads as TGTGCCAGTAGTGGCCCGGGACAGGGGAGACCCGGGGAGCTGTTTTTT. It translates to CASSGPGQGRPGELFF.

This rearrangement joins TRBV5-1 to TRBJ2-2; TRBD1 matches at 7 bases. J gave up 0 bases and V 8 bases, and 4 bases lay outside the gene matches. The CDR3 spans 14 residues. Germline CDR1 reads SGHRS; CDR2 reads YFSETQ. In DNA form, the CDR3 reads TGCGCCAGTCACAGGGGCCCGAACACCGGGGAGCTGTTTTTT. Protein sequence: CASHRGPNTGELFF.

The chain carries TRBV9 and TRBJ2-3, with D possibly called TRBD1 or TRBD2 (5 bases each). CDR3 size: 14 residues. V shed 0 bases and J shed 2 bases, with 7 bases lying between them. Germline V gene sequence: CDR1 SGDLS, CDR2 YYNGEE. The CDR3 loop is CASSVVGTTDTQYF. CDR3 in DNA: TGTGCCAGCAGCGTAGTAGGGACCACAGATACGCAGTATTTT.

This chain joins TRBV28 and TRBJ2-7; TRBD1 matches 8 bases. V trimming: 2 bases; J trimming: 3 bases; junction bases outside the gene matches: 6. Germline-derived CDR1 and CDR2 are MDHEN and SYDVKM. The CDR3 is made up of 15 amino acids. Here the CDR3 reads CASSLQGAGGYEQYF. The CDR3 DNA reads as TGTGCCAGCAGTTTACAGGGGGCGGGTGGCTACGAGCAGTACTTC.

The CDR3 protein is CASSENWGAGGELFF. CDR3 DNA: TGTGCCAGCAGTGAAAATTGGGGGGCCGGCGGGGAGCTGTTTTTT. This chain links TRBV6-1 with TRBJ2-2; D is possibly TRBD1 or TRBD2 (6 bases each). This CDR3 has 15 amino acids. V was trimmed by 2 bases and J by 7 bases, leaving 14 bases between them. From germline, CDR1 is MNHNS and CDR2 SASEGT.

This clone turned up a few times. V gene TRBV5-5 combines with J gene TRBJ2-5, with a possible D match to TRBD2 (6 bases). The germline V gene encodes CDR1 SGHKS and CDR2 YYEKEE (reference sequence). CDR3 length equals 14 residues. V lost 1 base, J lost 2 bases, and 9 bases lay in between. Here the CDR3 DNA reads TGTGCCAGCAGCTTGTTGGGGGGTCAAGAGACCCAGTACTTC. Amino acids: CASSLLGGQETQYF.

This clone was recorded once. The chain couples TRBV7-9 to TRBJ1-1, with D maybe TRBD1 (5 bases). The CDR3 has 14 amino acids. The germline gives CDR1 SEHNR, CDR2 FQNEAQ (reference sequence). The V end lost 4 bases, the J end lost 0 bases, and 9 bases lay between the germline ends. The CDR3 DNA sequence: TGTGCCAGCAGCTGGGGGTCCCTGAACACTGAAGCTTTCTTT. This encodes CASSWGSLNTEAFF.

The chain links TRBV3-1 (or the pseudogene TRBV3-2) to TRBJ2-3; TRBD2 aligns across 8 bases. V shed 7 bases, J shed 2 bases, and the junction held 11 bases outside the gene matches. The CDR3 sequence is 16 residues long. Germline CDR1 and CDR2: LGHDT and YNNKEL (reference sequence). CDR3 nucleotides: TGTGCCAGCATGAGATATAGCGGGGTACCCACAGATACGCAGTATTTT. Translation gives CASMRYSGVPTDTQYF.

This chain links TRBV2 with TRBJ2-2, with D perhaps TRBD1 or TRBD2 (6 bases each). V shed 6 bases and J shed 2 bases, with 10 bases lying between them. The V gene's germline CDR1 is SNHLY and CDR2 FYNNEI. The CDR3 is 14 residues long. The CDR3 here is CASRRDTNTGELFF. In DNA form, the CDR3 reads TGTGCCAGCAGGCGGGACACTAACACCGGGGAGCTGTTTTTT.

Only a few counts were recorded for this clone. V is TRBV19 and J is TRBJ2-1; maybe TRBD2 (7 bases). This CDR3 contains 14 residues. V was clipped by 5 bases and J by 8 bases, with 16 bases between them. Germline V gene lookup returns CDR1 LNHDA and CDR2 SQIVND (reference sequence). The chain's CDR3 is CASSWGGAGYEQFF. The DNA for the CDR3 is TGTGCCAGTAGTTGGGGGGGGGCCGGGTATGAGCAGTTCTTC.

The V and J genes are TRBV6-1 and TRBJ1-2; weak D call: TRBD1 (5 bases). The length of the CDR3 is 14 residues. Germline V lookup: CDR1 MNHNS, CDR2 SASEGT. V shed 3 bases and J shed 12 bases, with 20 bases lying between them. The chain's CDR3 is CASSEGRSQGRNTF. CDR3 DNA sequence: TGTGCCAGCAGTGAGGGACGAAGTCAGGGAAGGAACACCTTC.

V gene TRBV25-1 combines with J gene TRBJ2-3; the D gene is possibly TRBD1 (6 bases). Between the trimmed V and J ends, which lost 5 bases and 7 bases, there was a span of 16 bases. CDR1 MGHDK and CDR2 SYGVNS come from the germline V gene. The CDR3 contains 14 residues. The CDR3 protein is CASSNYREGNTQYF. The CDR3 DNA is TGTGCCAGCAGTAACTACAGGGAAGGCAATACGCAGTATTTT.

The chain is built from TRBV30 and TRBJ1-3; no definite D call. CDR1 GTSNPN and CDR2 SVGIG come from the germline V gene (reference sequence). This CDR3 comprises 12 residues. V lost 4 bases and J lost 2, with 6 bases in between. CDR3 residues: CAWITTGNTIYF. CDR3 sequence (DNA): TGTGCCTGGATAACGACTGGAAACACCATATATTTT. Variable domain in full (rest from reference TRBV30 and TRBJ1-3): SQTIHQWPATLVQPVGSPLSLECTVEGTSNPNLYWYRQAAGRGLQLLFYSVGIGQISSEVPQNLSASRPQDRQFILSSKKLLLSDSGFYLCAWITTGNTIYFGEGSWLTVV.

The gene calls are TRBV9 and TRBJ2-1; unclear D gene. This CDR3 spans 15 amino acids. Trimming removed 4 bases from V and 1 base from J, with 12 bases in between. Per the germline V gene, CDR1 is SGDLS and CDR2 is YYNGEE. CDR3 in amino acids: CASSPRMASYNEQFF. DNA for the CDR3: TGTGCCAGCAGCCCCCGTATGGCATCCTACAATGAGCAGTTCTTC.

The chain joins TRBV4-1 to TRBJ2-5, with a tentative D call TRBD1 (6 bases). The CDR3 has 16 amino acids. Per germline, CDR1 MGHRA and CDR2 YSYEKL. Trimming shortened V by 4 bases and J by 5 bases, and 20 bases separated the two germline ends. The CDR3 sequence is CASSLSLQGLGETQYF. The DNA for the CDR3 is TGCGCCAGCAGCCTCAGTCTTCAGGGGCTCGGGGAGACCCAGTACTTC.

This clone has just one count. The chain employs TRBV7-8 and TRBJ1-5; 11 nucleotides agree with TRBD1. Germline CDR1 reads SGHVS; CDR2 reads FQNEAQ. Losses at the gene ends were 0 bases for V and 4 bases for J; bases not matched to a gene: 8. This CDR3 is 18 amino acids long. The CDR3 is CASSLAGQGASWNQPQHF. In DNA, the CDR3 is TGTGCCAGCAGCTTAGCCGGACAGGGGGCAAGTTGGAATCAGCCCCAGCATTTT.

The chain is built from TRBV4-1 and TRBJ2-6; tentative D call: TRBD1 (5 bases). This CDR3 is 20 amino acids long. V shed 0 bases and J shed 0 bases, with 18 bases lying between them. Germline CDR1 reads MGHRA; CDR2 reads YSYEKL. The CDR3 protein is CASSQELKGYGFSGANVLTF. DNA of the CDR3: TGCGCCAGCAGCCAAGAGTTGAAGGGGTATGGATTCTCTGGGGCCAACGTCCTGACTTTC.

This clone was observed a few times. The V and J genes are TRBV7-8 and TRBJ1-4, with D unresolved. The CDR3 extends over 14 amino acids. The V and J ends lost 1 base and 5 bases respectively, with 8 bases between them. CDR1 and CDR2 from the germline V gene are SGHVS and FQNEAQ. The CDR3: CASSLVGGNEKLFF. The CDR3 nucleotides are TGTGCCAGCAGCTTAGTGGGAGGGAATGAAAAACTGTTTTTT.

The count of this clone is one. V is TRBV5-1 and J is TRBJ1-5; D unresolved. V was shortened by 0 bases and J by 3 bases, with 13 bases between the two germline ends. Germline-derived CDR1 and CDR2 are SGHRS and YFSETQ. This CDR3 comprises 16 residues. The CDR3, as DNA: TGCGCCAGCAGCTTGGGGGGAGGCGCGGACAATCAGCCCCAGCATTTT. This encodes CASSLGGGADNQPQHF. Combining the CDR3 with reference TRBV5-1 and TRBJ1-5 gives the whole variable domain KAGVTQTPRYLIKTRGQQVTLSCSPISGHRSVSWYQQTPGQGLQFLFEYFSETQRNKGNFPGRFSGRQFSNSRSEMNVSTLELGDSALYLCASSLGGGADNQPQHFGDGTRLSIL.

The V gene is TRBV2, the J gene TRBJ2-4; 9 nucleotides agree with TRBD1. Germline-derived CDR1 and CDR2 are SNHLY and FYNNEI. The V and J ends lost 8 bases and 4 bases, in that order; junction bases with no gene match: 12. The CDR3 covers 16 residues. DNA of the CDR3: TGTGCCAGCGTCGGGGCTAGGGGACAGGGTAAAAACATTCAGTACTTC. It is translated as CASVGARGQGKNIQYF.

CDR3 DNA: TGTGCCAGCAGCCAAGACACAGCGGGGGGCCAAGAGACCCAGTACTTC. Amino acids: CASSQDTAGGQETQYF. The V and J genes are TRBV3-1 (or the pseudogene TRBV3-2) and TRBJ2-5; 9 bases are shared with TRBD2. Germline values: CDR1 LGHDT, CDR2 YNNKEL (reference sequence). The V and J ends lost 0 bases and 1 base, in that order; junction bases with no gene match: 3. This CDR3 region has 16 residues.

The chain employs TRBV29-1 and TRBJ2-1; 9 bases agree with TRBD1. The V gene's germline CDR1 is SQVTM and CDR2 ANQGSEA. There are 12 residues in the CDR3. Losses at the gene ends were 7 bases for V and 7 bases for J; bases not matched to a gene: 5. This CDR3 reads CSATGGRNEQFF. CDR3 DNA sequence: TGCAGCGCGACAGGGGGGAGGAATGAGCAGTTCTTC.

The rearrangement links TRBV18 to TRBJ1-5; D may be TRBD1 (6 bases). The length of the CDR3 is 16 residues. The V gene lost 4 bases and the J gene lost 0 bases, with 13 bases spanning the gap. CDR1 is KGHSH, CDR2 LQKENI, per germline. The CDR3 nucleotides read TGTGCCAGCTCACGCGGGACACAAAATAGCAATCAGCCCCAGCATTTT. Its translation: CASSRGTQNSNQPQHF.

The chain uses TRBV10-3 and TRBJ2-1; 14 positions match TRBD2. The junction had 8 bases not matched to a gene; V was cut back by 0 bases and J by 7 bases. The CDR3 spans 18 residues. In germline, CDR1 is ENHRY, CDR2 SYGVKD. CDR3 region: CAISESSGTSGGGNEQFF. DNA for the CDR3: TGTGCCATCAGTGAGTCTTCCGGGACTAGCGGGGGTGGAAATGAGCAGTTCTTC.

The chain employs TRBV15 and TRBJ2-3, with D perhaps matching TRBD2 (6 bases). V was cut by 1 base and J by 1 base, with 12 bases left in between. Germline V gives CDR1 LNHNV, CDR2 YYDKDF (reference sequence). This CDR3 spans 16 amino acids. The CDR3 nucleotides are TGTGCCACCAGCAGAGGACGGGGAGGACGCACAGATACGCAGTATTTT. It encodes CATSRGRGGRTDTQYF.

This chain joins TRBV5-1 and TRBJ2-2; D possibly matches TRBD1 or TRBD2 (5 bases each). Germline V lookup: CDR1 SGHRS, CDR2 YFSETQ. The CDR3 is 15 residues long. Trimming took off 5 bases at V and 2 bases at J, with 13 bases between the two ends. The CDR3 is CASRAGTGNTGELFF. The CDR3 DNA sequence: TGCGCCAGCAGGGCCGGGACGGGAAACACCGGGGAGCTGTTTTTT.